This T cell receptor (beta chain) was captured by sequencing in a study of T-cell reconstitution after alpha-beta-depleted transplantation in children. This clonotype has just a few counts. Its cognate antigen is unknown. In germline, CDR1 is DFQATT, CDR2 SNEGSKA (reference sequence). CDR3 size: 16 residues. The V end lost 6 bases, the J end lost 0 bases, and 18 bases lay between the germline ends. The TCRbeta library incorporated unique molecular identifiers. TCRdb re-called the PCR reads with MiXCR, one entry per CDR3 protein. The profile covers around 700,000 distinct CDR3 sequences, with approximately 14% appearing a single time and around 0.76% taken by the ten largest. Whole-study findings and limits: Expanded graft clones, several hundred of them, were reportedly the source of alpha-beta T cells about two months after transplant. By one year post-transplant, T-cell counts and diversity largely arose from T cells that were newly produced.

The rearrangement joins TRBV20-1 to TRBJ2-4; unclear D gene. The receptor was isolated from a girl aged 2 to 9 with congenital amegakaryocytic thrombocytopenia, due to receive a stem cell transplant. Sequenced material: PBMCs, taken before TCRalphabeta/CD19-depleted stem cell transplant. The CDR3, as DNA: TGCAGTGCCCTCGTTCCCACGGGTCTAGCCAAAAACATTCAGTACTTC. Protein: CSALVPTGLAKNIQYF.